Shown below are 16 T cell receptor beta chains from a single sample sequenced in a study of T cell responses to AZD1222 COVID-19 vaccine (dated by TCRdb to the early 2020s). According to the study, the label for this sample's time point signals: baseline before first vaccination. Receptors were amplified or captured by the immunoSEQ multiplex PCR assay. TCRdb mirrors the immuneACCESS table, restricted to in-frame sequences. Some clones are absent from its copies; in checked studies, under half trace to an unresolved V gene, and the reason for the others is unknown. The sample profile shows approximately 110,000 clones; approximately 92% of them were found once. 0.95% to 1.5% of the sample goes to the ten largest clones. The sequences come from peripheral blood, collected on day 0 of AZD1222 vaccination. These receptor sequences come from an adult in good health.

The genes are TRBV3-1 (or the pseudogene TRBV3-2) and TRBJ2-2, with 10 bases identical to TRBD1. J gave up 4 bases and V 5 bases, and 4 bases lay outside the gene matches. There are 15 residues in the CDR3. Germline V gene data show CDR1 as LGHDT and CDR2 as YNNKEL (reference sequence). CDR3 loop: CASSLGQGITGELFF. The DNA of the CDR3 is TGTGCCAGCAGCTTGGGACAGGGGATCACCGGGGAGCTGTTTTTT.

This chain joins TRBV3-1 (or the pseudogene TRBV3-2) and TRBJ2-2; possibly TRBD2 for D (5 bases). In germline, CDR1 is LGHDT, CDR2 YNNKEL (reference sequence). V shed 3 bases and J shed 7 bases, with 9 bases lying between them. This CDR3 contains 13 residues. The CDR3 DNA reads as TGTGCCAGCAGCCAGGGCGGGCTCGGGGAGCTGTTTTTT. Translation: CASSQGGLGELFF.

The chain combines TRBV9 with TRBJ2-7; TRBD1 matches at 7 bases. The CDR3 runs to 12 residues. Germline V lookup: CDR1 SGDLS, CDR2 YYNGEE. Losses at the gene ends were 5 bases for V and 5 bases for J; bases not matched to a gene: 4. The CDR3, as DNA: TGTGCCAGCAGTAGGGGGCACAACGAGCAGTACTTC. This encodes CASSRGHNEQYF.

The gene calls are TRBV9 and TRBJ2-7, with 10 bases aligning to TRBD1. Germline CDR1 reads SGDLS; CDR2 reads YYNGEE. The ends lost 4 bases at V and 5 bases at J; junction bases unmatched: 9. This CDR3 contains 15 residues. CDR3 DNA: TGTGCCAGCAGCCCCCTGGGACAGGGGATCCACGAGCAGTACTTC. It yields the protein CASSPLGQGIHEQYF.

This chain uses TRBV7-9 with TRBJ1-3; D call uncertain. Germline V lookup: CDR1 SEHNR, CDR2 FQNEAQ (reference sequence). The CDR3 runs 16 residues. Deletions cut 2 bases from V and 1 base from J, with 12 bases between. In DNA, the CDR3 is TGTGCCAGCAGCTTAATTGAGGAGATTTCTGGAAACACCATATATTTT. Translating gives CASSLIEEISGNTIYF.

The rearrangement uses TRBV6-5 and TRBJ1-2; unclear D gene. The germline V gene encodes CDR1 MNHEY and CDR2 SVGAGI. The CDR3 sequence is 13 residues long. The V end lost 1 base, the J end lost 6 bases, and 9 bases lay between the germline ends. The CDR3 sequence is CASSYYGRDGYTF. The CDR3 nucleotides are TGTGCCAGCAGTTACTACGGGAGGGATGGCTACACCTTC.

V gene TRBV11-2 combines with J gene TRBJ1-1, with 8 bases matching TRBD1. Germline values: CDR1 SGHAT, CDR2 FQNNGV. V dropped 4 bases and J dropped 9; count of bases not matched to a gene: 7. The CDR3 extends over 13 amino acids. CDR3 DNA sequence: TGTGCCAGCAGCTCAACAGGGGGGTCCCAAGCTTTCTTT. Translating it yields CASSSTGGSQAFF.

The J gene is TRBJ2-2, the V gene TRBV7-3; D remains ambiguous. The CDR3 length is 16 residues. The germline V and J ends were trimmed by 3 bases and 1 base, with 12 bases remaining between them. Germline V gives CDR1 SGHTA, CDR2 FQGTGA. This chain's CDR3 is CASSLSRNLNTGELFF. CDR3 DNA: TGTGCCAGCAGCTTGAGTCGGAACCTGAACACCGGGGAGCTGTTTTTT.

The CDR3 nucleotides are TGTGCCAGCAGTGGACTAGCGGGGGCGGTTGAGCAGTTCTTC. Its protein product is CASSGLAGAVEQFF. V and J are TRBV6-4 and TRBJ2-1, with 12 bases that match TRBD2. Trimming cost V 4 bases and J 9 bases; bases outside gene matches: 4. Germline values: CDR1 MRHNA, CDR2 SNTAGT. This CDR3 region has 14 residues.

The chain has TRBV5-1 and TRBJ2-2; no clear D. The CDR3 covers 14 residues. The V end was cut by 4 bases, the J end by 1 base, with 8 bases between. CDR1 is SGHRS, CDR2 YFSETQ, per germline. CDR3 nucleotides: TGCGCCAGCAGCCAAGGACGGAACACCGGGGAGCTGTTTTTT. Protein: CASSQGRNTGELFF.

V and J are TRBV2 and TRBJ1-2; TRBD1 is a possible D gene (6 bases). Trimming took 4 bases from V and 4 from J, leaving 10 bases between them. In germline, CDR1 is SNHLY, CDR2 FYNNEI. The length of the CDR3 is 13 residues. The CDR3: CASSVGDTYGYTF. The CDR3 bases are TGTGCCAGCAGTGTAGGGGACACCTATGGCTACACCTTC. Combining the CDR3 with reference TRBV2 and TRBJ1-2 gives the whole variable domain EPEVTQTPSHQVTQMGQEVILRCVPISNHLYFYWYRQILGQKVEFLVSFYNNEISEKSEIFDDQFSVERPDGSNFTLKIRSTKLEDSAMYFCASSVGDTYGYTFGSGTRLTVV.

V is TRBV19 and J is TRBJ2-1; 8 bases are shared with TRBD2. CDR1 is LNHDA, CDR2 SQIVND, per germline (reference sequence). Trimming removed 0 bases from V and 4 bases from J; junction bases left unmatched: 11. This CDR3 has 18 amino acids. The CDR3 is CASSIDLFGGGSYNEQFF. Written as DNA, the CDR3 is TGTGCCAGTAGTATAGATCTATTCGGCGGGGGGAGTTACAATGAGCAGTTCTTC. Combining the CDR3 with reference TRBV19 and TRBJ2-1 gives the whole variable domain DGGITQSPKYLFRKEGQNVTLSCEQNLNHDAMYWYRQDPGQGLRLIYYSQIVNDFQKGDIAEGYSVSREKKESFPLTVTSAQKNPTAFYLCASSIDLFGGGSYNEQFFGPGTRLTVL.

The chain is built from TRBV2 and TRBJ1-1, with a possible D match to TRBD1 (6 bases). There are 14 residues in the CDR3. Germline CDR1 reads SNHLY; CDR2 reads FYNNEI. V lost 3 bases to trimming and J lost 5 bases, with 13 bases between them. The CDR3 protein is CASSDRGGGTEAFF. CDR3 DNA: TGTGCCAGCAGTGACAGGGGAGGTGGGACTGAAGCTTTCTTT.

The J gene is TRBJ1-2, the V gene TRBV30; TRBD1 matches 12 bases. Germline trimming cut 3 bases from V and 11 bases from J; bases unmatched to any gene: 4. Germline values: CDR1 GTSNPN, CDR2 SVGIG (reference sequence). This CDR3 has 12 residues. Here the CDR3 reads CAWSPGQGAYTF. The CDR3, as DNA: TGTGCCTGGAGCCCGGGACAGGGGGCTTACACCTTC. The full variable domain, its missing parts supplied by reference TRBV30 and TRBJ1-2, is SQTIHQWPATLVQPVGSPLSLECTVEGTSNPNLYWYRQAAGRGLQLLFYSVGIGQISSEVPQNLSASRPQDRQFILSSKKLLLSDSGFYLCAWSPGQGAYTFGSGTRLTVV.

This chain uses TRBV5-1 with TRBJ2-2; D may be TRBD1 (5 bases). Germline values: CDR1 SGHRS, CDR2 YFSETQ. The CDR3 length is 14 residues. The V and J ends lost 1 base and 4 bases respectively, with 8 bases between them. CDR3 sequence: CASSLLQATGELFF. The CDR3 DNA sequence: TGCGCCAGCAGCTTGTTACAGGCCACCGGGGAGCTGTTTTTT. The full variable domain, completed using reference TRBV5-1 and TRBJ2-2, is KAGVTQTPRYLIKTRGQQVTLSCSPISGHRSVSWYQQTPGQGLQFLFEYFSETQRNKGNFPGRFSGRQFSNSRSEMNVSTLELGDSALYLCASSLLQATGELFFGEGSRLTVL.

Here the CDR3 DNA reads TGTGCCAGCAGTTCCGGGACAGGGGGTATCAATGAGCAGTTCTTC. The encoded protein is CASSSGTGGINEQFF. J is TRBJ2-1 and V is TRBV6-4; 11 nucleotides line up with TRBD1. Germline V gene lookup returns CDR1 MRHNA and CDR2 SNTAGT. This CDR3 has 15 residues. The junction had 6 bases not matched to a gene; V was cut back by 5 bases and J by 6 bases.